These 32 T cell receptor beta chains were sequenced from one sample in a study of T cells in Graves' hyperthyroidism and ophthalmopathy. Amplification of TCR beta CDR3 regions was performed using RNA transcripts as template. A first-round RT-PCR of the TCR CDR3 used the HTBI primer set. MiXCR, applied by TCRdb to the multiplex PCR reads, yields one record per CDR3 protein. The sample records about 680,000 distinct CDR3 sequences, 30% to 40% being singletons. Sequenced sample: blood. The receptor set was obtained from a woman in her thirties or forties with Graves' hyperthyroidism.

In its sample, this clonotype was seen a few times. This chain joins TRBV5-1 and TRBJ1-5, with D perhaps TRBD1 (5 bases). The CDR3 has 17 amino acids. With 4 bases removed from V and 5 bases from J, the gap between germline ends came to 22 bases. CDR1 is SGHRS, CDR2 YFSETQ, per germline. The CDR3: CASSQELRGSEYQPQHF. The CDR3 DNA sequence: TGCGCCAGCAGCCAAGAGTTGAGGGGTAGTGAGTATCAGCCCCAGCATTTT.

The chain carries TRBV19 and TRBJ1-6, with D hard to call. With 5 bases removed from V and 11 bases from J, the gap between germline ends came to 16 bases. Germline CDR1 reads LNHDA; CDR2 reads SQIVND (reference sequence). The CDR3 has 14 residues. Here the CDR3 reads CASSSGSRGTPLHF. DNA of the CDR3: TGTGCCAGTAGTTCGGGGTCGAGAGGCACACCCCTCCACTTT.

The genes are TRBV11-3 and TRBJ1-6; possibly TRBD1 for D (6 bases). V lost 3 bases and J lost 10, with 16 bases in between. The V gene's germline CDR1 is SGHNT and CDR2 YENEEA. The CDR3 has 15 amino acids. The CDR3 region has the DNA TGTGCCAGCAGCTTGGGGACATCCCCGGGGTCACCCCTCCACTTT. Translating it yields CASSLGTSPGSPLHF.

About this clonotype: At one of its ends the junction is not consistent with the germline gene, which may arise from a read error. CDR3 DNA: TGTGCCGGTAGTATAGAGGGACAGGGTCTGGGAACTGAAGCTTTCTTT. This gives the protein CAGSIEGQGLGTEAFF. The chain carries TRBV19 and TRBJ1-1, with 9 positions matching TRBD1. In germline, CDR1 is LNHDA, CDR2 SQIVND (reference sequence). CDR3 size: 16 residues.

This clonotype was observed at least ten times. This chain links TRBV4-3 with TRBJ1-2; D unresolved. This CDR3 contains 15 residues. Trimming stripped 1 base from V and 4 bases from J, with 13 bases between. Germline CDR1 and CDR2: LGHNA and YSLEER. This CDR3 reads CASSQAHGQIYGYTF. DNA of the CDR3: TGCGCCAGCAGCCAAGCCCATGGCCAGATCTATGGCTACACCTTC.

This clonotype was detected ten times or more. The chain links TRBV20-1 to TRBJ1-5, with TRBD1 matching 7 bases. The CDR3 is 13 amino acids. V lost 6 bases, J lost 5 bases, and 7 bases stayed unmatched. Germline CDR1 reads DFQATT; CDR2 reads SNEGSKA (reference sequence). CDR3 residues: CSAKTGNYQPQHF. CDR3 DNA sequence: TGCAGTGCAAAGACAGGGAACTATCAGCCCCAGCATTTT.

This clonotype was observed many times. The rearrangement links TRBV10-3 to TRBJ1-1; D not resolved. Looked up from germline, CDR1 is ENHRY and CDR2 is SYGVKD. The germline V and J ends were trimmed by 4 bases and 0 bases, with 3 bases remaining between them. There are 12 residues in the CDR3. As DNA, the CDR3 is TGTGCCATCAGTGCTGTGAACACTGAAGCTTTCTTT. Translated: CAISAVNTEAFF.

The genes are TRBV19 and TRBJ1-2, with unresolved D. The ends were cut back, 6 bases at V and 4 bases at J, with 9 bases in the middle. Germline V gene lookup returns CDR1 LNHDA and CDR2 SQIVND (reference sequence). The CDR3 loop spans 12 amino acids. The CDR3 sequence: CASRIESYGYTF. The CDR3 DNA sequence: TGTGCCAGTAGGATCGAGAGCTATGGCTACACCTTC.

The genes are TRBV6-1 and TRBJ1-2, with a tentative D call TRBD1 (5 bases). Germline CDR1 reads MNHNS; CDR2 reads SASEGT. The CDR3 is made up of 14 amino acids. V lost 5 bases to trimming and J lost 5 bases, with 15 bases between them. The CDR3 protein is CASSKTDIMYGYTF. The DNA for the CDR3 is TGTGCCAGCAGTAAGACAGATATTATGTATGGCTACACCTTC.

This chain uses TRBV7-9 with TRBJ2-2; perhaps D is TRBD1 or TRBD2 (5 bases each). Trimming shortened V by 5 bases and J by 0 bases, and 16 bases separated the two germline ends. Germline V gives CDR1 SEHNR, CDR2 FQNEAQ (reference sequence). This CDR3 comprises 17 residues. CDR3 residues: CASSPAGTPTNTGELFF. The CDR3, as DNA: TGTGCCAGCAGCCCCGCCGGGACCCCGACGAACACCGGGGAGCTGTTTTTT.

Remarks on this clonotype: With a much larger clone just one base away, this may be a read error. This chain connects TRBV12-3 or TRBV12-4 to TRBJ1-2; D remains ambiguous. This CDR3 has 11 residues. CDR3 DNA sequence: TGTGCCAGCAGGGGGTTCTATGACTACACCTTC. It codes for CASRGFYDYTF.

The chain joins TRBV7-2 to TRBJ2-3, with D possibly matching TRBD1 (6 bases). From germline, CDR1 is SGHTA and CDR2 FQGNSA. V shed 4 bases and J shed 3 bases, with 11 bases lying between them. The CDR3 is made up of 14 amino acids. CDR3 residues: CASSYGQRTDTQYF. As DNA, the CDR3 is TGTGCCAGCAGCTACGGACAGAGAACAGATACGCAGTATTTT. The whole variable domain, remainder taken from reference TRBV7-2 and TRBJ2-3, is GAGVSQSPSNKVTEKGKDVELRCDPISGHTALYWYRQSLGQGLEFLIYFQGNSAPDKSGLPSDRFSAERTGGSVSTLTIQRTQQEDSAVYLCASSYGQRTDTQYFGPGTRLTVL.

This clonotype appeared many times. V and J are TRBV19 and TRBJ1-5; D call uncertain. The CDR3 is 14 residues long. Per the germline V gene, CDR1 is LNHDA and CDR2 is SQIVND (reference sequence). Trimming cost V 3 bases and J 6 bases, with 12 bases left between them. Written as DNA, the CDR3 is TGTGCCAGTAGTATTGGAGGATTGGGTCAGCCCCAGCATTTT. It is translated as CASSIGGLGQPQHF.

This clonotype was recorded a few times. The conserved phenylalanine or tryptophan is not found at the CDR3 terminus, so this likely reflects a read error. No DNA is shown, since the ends of the CDR3 on it are uncertain; the CDR3 is the one TCRdb lists. This sequence joins TRBV11-1 and TRBJ2-7; the table's TRBD2 call for D was not verified on the DNA. Germline CDR1 SGHAT, CDR2 FQDESV (reference sequence). From its first to its last residue, the CDR3 has 8 amino acids. The CDR3 loop is CASSLVGG.

This clonotype was counted many times. The V gene is TRBV15, the J gene TRBJ2-6; D is undetermined. In germline, CDR1 is LNHNV, CDR2 YYDKDF (reference sequence). V lost 0 bases and J 6 bases, leaving 6 bases between the germline ends. The CDR3 sequence is 14 residues long. This CDR3 is CATSRDEEANVLTF. The CDR3, as DNA: TGTGCCACCAGCAGAGATGAAGAGGCCAACGTCCTGACTTTC.

This clonotype was found many times. The chain employs TRBV7-9 and TRBJ1-1; D perhaps matches TRBD1 (5 bases). The CDR3 runs to 14 residues. V was cut by 0 bases and J by 1 base, with 6 bases left in between. From germline, CDR1 is SEHNR and CDR2 FQNEAQ (reference sequence). CDR3 protein: CASSLADRNTEAFF. The CDR3 DNA reads TGTGCCAGCAGCTTAGCCGACAGGAACACTGAAGCTTTCTTT.

This clonotype was detected only once. This chain uses TRBV25-1 with TRBJ2-5; D call uncertain. The CDR3 has 12 amino acids. Germline CDR1 and CDR2: MGHDK and SYGVNS. Trimming took off 8 bases at V and 5 bases at J, with 12 bases between the two ends. The CDR3 here is CASSPPPETQYF. DNA for the CDR3: TGTGCCAGCTCACCCCCCCCGGAGACCCAGTACTTC.

Points on this clonotype: As the CDR3 is not closed by the conserved phenylalanine or tryptophan, this likely results from a read error. The DNA is left out, because the CDR3 cannot be placed on it with certainty; the CDR3 is given as TCRdb lists it. The V and J genes are TRBV5-1 and TRBJ2-7; the listed D gene, TRBD1, was not tested against the DNA. The CDR3 contains 15 residues when both ends are counted. The V gene's germline CDR1 is SGHRS and CDR2 YFSETQ. CDR3 protein: CASSQVWGRTDEQCL.

This clonotype showed up many times. The J gene is TRBJ2-5, the V gene TRBV7-8; 10 bases are shared with TRBD2. CDR1 and CDR2 (germline): SGHVS, FQNEAQ. V dropped 4 bases and J dropped 5; count of bases not matched to a gene: 16. This CDR3 contains 18 residues. The CDR3: CASSYGLASGRLGETQYF. CDR3 sequence (DNA): TGTGCCAGCAGCTATGGGTTAGCTAGCGGGAGACTCGGGGAGACCCAGTACTTC.

The genes are TRBV7-2 and TRBJ2-7; D perhaps matches TRBD1 (6 bases). CDR3 length: 15 amino acids. Trimming took off 6 bases at V and 4 bases at J, with 19 bases between the two ends. Germline CDR1 SGHTA, CDR2 FQGNSA. This chain's CDR3 is CASRPTGSGLYEQYF. The CDR3 DNA follows: TGTGCCAGCAGGCCAACAGGGTCCGGGTTATACGAGCAGTACTTC.

The rearrangement joins TRBV29-1 to TRBJ2-6; possibly TRBD2 for D (7 bases). The CDR3 consists of 15 residues. The V gene lost 4 bases and the J gene lost 2 bases, with 12 bases spanning the gap. Germline values: CDR1 SQVTM, CDR2 ANQGSEA. The CDR3 here is CSVAGRGAGANVLTF. CDR3 nucleotide sequence: TGCAGCGTTGCAGGGAGGGGGGCTGGGGCCAACGTCCTGACTTTC.

This clonotype was observed many times. The gene calls are TRBV19 and TRBJ2-5, with 7 nucleotides matching TRBD1. The trim removed 9 bases at V and 5 bases at J, leaving 18 bases unmatched. Germline loops: CDR1 LNHDA, CDR2 SQIVND (reference sequence). The CDR3 length is 16 residues. CDR3 residues: CASSTLRGGDQETQYF. The CDR3 DNA is TGTGCCAGCTCGACCCTTCGAGGGGGCGATCAGGAGACCCAGTACTTC.

This clonotype was seen ten or more times. V usage is TRBV7-8 and J usage is TRBJ1-5; D gene uncertain. Germline V gene lookup returns CDR1 SGHVS and CDR2 FQNEAQ. Trimming shortened V by 5 bases and J by 3 bases, and 17 bases separated the two germline ends. This CDR3 has 16 residues. DNA of the CDR3: TGTGCCAGCAGCGATAGAGGTTGGAGGGACAATCAGCCCCAGCATTTT. Translated: CASSDRGWRDNQPQHF. The variable domain in full, completed from reference TRBV7-8 and TRBJ1-5, reads GAGVSQSPRYKVAKRGQDVALRCDPISGHVSLFWYQQALGQGPEFLTYFQNEAQLDKSGLPSDRFFAERPEGSVSTLKIQRTQQEDSAVYLCASSDRGWRDNQPQHFGDGTRLSIL.

This clonotype was seen only once. The rearrangement uses TRBV7-2 and TRBJ1-2; no clear D gene. The germline V and J ends were trimmed by 2 bases and 12 bases, with 10 bases remaining between them. Per the germline V gene, CDR1 is SGHTA and CDR2 is FQGNSA. This CDR3 comprises 11 residues. The CDR3 bases are TGTGCCAGCAGCTTAACTAGCAGCAACACCTTC. Its protein product is CASSLTSSNTF.

This clonotype has at least ten counts. The CDR3 sequence: CATSRDPGGVYGYTF. The DNA of the CDR3 is TGTGCCACCAGCAGAGATCCCGGAGGGGTCTATGGCTACACCTTC. J is TRBJ1-2 and V is TRBV15; D may be TRBD1 (5 bases). The CDR3 has 15 amino acids. The germline V gene has CDR1 LNHNV and CDR2 YYDKDF (reference sequence). The V end was cut by 0 bases, the J end by 4 bases, with 12 bases between.

For this clonotype: A read error may produce the germline difference seen at one junction end. The V gene is TRBV7-2, the J gene TRBJ1-4; the match to TRBD1 covers 8 bases. The length of the CDR3 is 15 residues. Per the germline V gene, CDR1 is SGHTA and CDR2 is FQGNSA. The CDR3 DNA is TGTGCCAGCAGCTTGGTGGACAGGGAAAATGGAAAACTGTTTTTT. Translated, it gives CASSLVDRENGKLFF.

The chain combines TRBV6-1 with TRBJ2-5, with D possibly matching TRBD2 (5 bases). Germline assignment: CDR1 MNHNS and CDR2 SASEGT. The CDR3 covers 14 residues. Trimming stripped 2 bases from V and 3 bases from J, with 10 bases between. CDR3 in DNA: TGTGCCAGCAGTGAATCCCAGCGGAAAGAGACCCAGTACTTC. This gives the protein CASSESQRKETQYF.

V is TRBV29-1 and J is TRBJ2-7; no firm D call. The CDR3 totals 13 residues. Between the trimmed V and J ends, which lost 8 bases and 6 bases, there was a span of 20 bases. Germline values: CDR1 SQVTM, CDR2 ANQGSEA. CDR3 loop: CSSYGAFSAEQYF. Written as DNA, the CDR3 is TGCAGCAGTTACGGAGCTTTTTCGGCCGAGCAGTACTTC.

This clonotype was counted between two and nine times. V gene TRBV6-5 combines with J gene TRBJ2-7, with TRBD2 identical over 7 bases. Trimming took 8 bases from V and 3 from J; bases not matched to a gene: 7. Germline V gene sequence: CDR1 MNHEY, CDR2 SVGAGI. The CDR3 runs 13 residues. The CDR3 spells CASGLADYYEQYF. CDR3 nucleotides: TGTGCCAGCGGGCTAGCGGACTACTACGAGCAGTACTTC.

The DNA for the CDR3 is TGTGCTAGAGATGAGACAGGAGCGGCCTACGAGCAGTACTTC. Translating gives CARDETGAAYEQYF. The chain recombines TRBV25-1 with TRBJ2-7, with a weak D call TRBD1 (6 bases). Germline assignment: CDR1 MGHDK and CDR2 SYGVNS. This CDR3 contains 14 residues.

This clonotype was counted many times. This chain joins TRBV7-9 and TRBJ2-7; D gene unclear. The CDR3 totals 13 residues. Germline V lookup: CDR1 SEHNR, CDR2 FQNEAQ (reference sequence). V dropped 5 bases and J dropped 2 bases, with 10 bases sitting between them. Here the CDR3 reads CASSNSETYEQYF. Written as DNA, the CDR3 is TGTGCCAGCAGCAACAGCGAAACCTACGAGCAGTACTTC. Full variable domain (outside the CDR3, taken from reference TRBV7-9 and TRBJ2-7): DTGVSQNPRHKITKRGQNVTFRCDPISEHNRLYWYRQTLGQGPEFLTYFQNEAQLEKSRLLSDRFSAERPKGSFSTLEIQRTEQGDSAMYLCASSNSETYEQYFGPGTRLTVT.

The table lists this clonotype with many counts. The CDR3 sequence: CASSERTDNYGYTF. As DNA, the CDR3 is TGTGCCAGCAGTGAACGTACAGATAACTATGGCTACACCTTC. The V call is TRBV2, the J call TRBJ1-2; D is uncertain. Per the germline V gene, CDR1 is SNHLY and CDR2 is FYNNEI. V lost 2 bases to trimming and J lost 1 base, with 8 bases between them. The CDR3 loop spans 14 amino acids.